The clone carrying this TCR beta chain was counted at least ten times. Its matching antigen is unknown. This sample was included in a study of T cells in Graves' hyperthyroidism and ophthalmopathy. Study-wide results and caveats: Most thyroid clonotypes expanded above 0.001 were also detected in blood.

The CDR3 spans 13 residues. The germline V gene encodes CDR1 SGHVS and CDR2 FQNEAQ. Trimming shortened V by 5 bases and J by 1 base, and 8 bases separated the two germline ends. What was amplified from RNA transcripts were TCR beta CDR3 regions. During a first-round RT-PCR of the TCR CDR3, the HTBI primer set was used. TCRdb re-called the multiplex PCR reads through MiXCR, storing one row per CDR3 protein. The sample yields 480,000 or so distinct CDR3 sequences, 46% seen once. The sequenced sample was peripheral blood or thyroid tissue (not recorded which). The chain combines TRBV7-8 with TRBJ1-1, with D hard to call. The source is an adult woman with Graves' disease, either hyperthyroidism or ophthalmopathy (not recorded which). The CDR3 DNA is TGTGCCAGCAGCCCAAATGAGAACACTGAAGCTTTCTTT. It yields the protein CASSPNENTEAFF.